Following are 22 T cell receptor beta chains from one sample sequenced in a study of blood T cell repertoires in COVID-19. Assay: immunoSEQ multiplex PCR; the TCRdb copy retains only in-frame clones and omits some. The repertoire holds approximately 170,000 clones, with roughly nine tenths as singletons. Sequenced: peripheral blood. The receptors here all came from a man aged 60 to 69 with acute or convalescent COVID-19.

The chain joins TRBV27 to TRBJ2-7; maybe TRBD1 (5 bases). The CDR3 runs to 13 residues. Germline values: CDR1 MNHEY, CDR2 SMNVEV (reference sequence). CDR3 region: CAPRGSRAYEQYV. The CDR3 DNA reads TGTGCTCCAAGGGGCAGCCGTGCCTACGAGCAGTACGTC.

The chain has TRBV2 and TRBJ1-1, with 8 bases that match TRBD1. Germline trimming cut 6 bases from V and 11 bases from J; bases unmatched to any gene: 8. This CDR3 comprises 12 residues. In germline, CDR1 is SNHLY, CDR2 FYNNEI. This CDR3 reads CASRAQGVYAFF. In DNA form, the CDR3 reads TGTGCCAGCAGGGCACAGGGGGTGTATGCTTTCTTT.

CDR3 amino acids: CASSDTTGFSNQPQHF. The DNA of the CDR3 is TGTGCCAGCAGCGATACTACCGGATTTAGCAATCAGCCCCAGCATTTT. The V gene is TRBV27, the J gene TRBJ1-5; no definite D call. The V end lost 6 bases, the J end lost 0 bases, and 15 bases lay between the germline ends. CDR1 and CDR2 from the germline V gene are MNHEY and SMNVEV (reference sequence). The CDR3 extends over 16 amino acids.

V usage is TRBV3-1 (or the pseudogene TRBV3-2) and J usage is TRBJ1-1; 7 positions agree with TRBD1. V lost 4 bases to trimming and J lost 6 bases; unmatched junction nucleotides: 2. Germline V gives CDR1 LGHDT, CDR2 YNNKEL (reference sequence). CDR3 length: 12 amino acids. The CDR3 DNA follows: TGTGCCAGCAGCCGACAGGGTGCTGAAGCTTTCTTT. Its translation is CASSRQGAEAFF.

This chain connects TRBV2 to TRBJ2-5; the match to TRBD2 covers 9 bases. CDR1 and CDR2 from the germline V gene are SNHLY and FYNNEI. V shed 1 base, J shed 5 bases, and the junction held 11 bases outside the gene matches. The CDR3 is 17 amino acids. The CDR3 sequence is CASSEEGSGSGVETQYF. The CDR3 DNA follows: TGTGCCAGCAGTGAAGAGGGTAGCGGGAGCGGAGTGGAGACCCAGTACTTC.

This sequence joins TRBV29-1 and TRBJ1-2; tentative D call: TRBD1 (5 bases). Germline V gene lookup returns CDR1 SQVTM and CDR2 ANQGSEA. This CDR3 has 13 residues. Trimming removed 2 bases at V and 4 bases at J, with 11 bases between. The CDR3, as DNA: TGCAGCGTTGAAACGGGGGAAACCTATGGCTACACCTTC. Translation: CSVETGETYGYTF. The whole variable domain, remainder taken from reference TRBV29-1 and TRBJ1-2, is SAVISQKPSRDICQRGTSLTIQCQVDSQVTMMFWYRQQPGQSLTLIATANQGSEATYESGFVIDKFPISRPNLTFSTLTVSNMSPEDSSIYLCSVETGETYGYTFGSGTRLTVV.

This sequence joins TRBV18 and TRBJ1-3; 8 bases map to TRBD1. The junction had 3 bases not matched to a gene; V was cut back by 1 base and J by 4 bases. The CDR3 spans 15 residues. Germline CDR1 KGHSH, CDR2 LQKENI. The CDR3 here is CASSPRQGKGNTIYF. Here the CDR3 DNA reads TGTGCCAGCTCACCACGACAGGGGAAGGGAAACACCATATATTTT.

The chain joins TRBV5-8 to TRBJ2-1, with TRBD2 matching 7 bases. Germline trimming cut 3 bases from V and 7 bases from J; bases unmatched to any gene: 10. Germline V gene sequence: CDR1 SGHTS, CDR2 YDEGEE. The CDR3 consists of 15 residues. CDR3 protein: CASSSGGFGGNEQFF. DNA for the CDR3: TGTGCCAGCAGCTCCGGGGGGTTTGGAGGGAATGAGCAGTTCTTC.

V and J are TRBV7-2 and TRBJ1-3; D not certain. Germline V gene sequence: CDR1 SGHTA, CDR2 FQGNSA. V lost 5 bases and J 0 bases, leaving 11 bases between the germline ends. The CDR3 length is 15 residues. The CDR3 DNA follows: TGTGCCAGCAGCCCGCGGGGTGGCTCTGGAAACACCATATATTTT. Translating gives CASSPRGGSGNTIYF.

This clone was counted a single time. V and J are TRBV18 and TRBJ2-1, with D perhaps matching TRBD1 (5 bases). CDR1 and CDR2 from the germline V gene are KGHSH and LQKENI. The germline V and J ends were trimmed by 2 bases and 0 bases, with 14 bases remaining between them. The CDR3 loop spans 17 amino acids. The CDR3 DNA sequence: TGTGCCAGCTCACCAGGTCCTCAGGGTGGCTCCTACAATGAGCAGTTCTTC. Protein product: CASSPGPQGGSYNEQFF. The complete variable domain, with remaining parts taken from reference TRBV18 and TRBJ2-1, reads NAGVMQNPRHLVRRRGQEARLRCSPMKGHSHVYWYRQLPEEGLKFMVYLQKENIIDESGMPKERFSAEFPKEGPSILRIQQVVRGDSAAYFCASSPGPQGGSYNEQFFGPGTRLTVL.

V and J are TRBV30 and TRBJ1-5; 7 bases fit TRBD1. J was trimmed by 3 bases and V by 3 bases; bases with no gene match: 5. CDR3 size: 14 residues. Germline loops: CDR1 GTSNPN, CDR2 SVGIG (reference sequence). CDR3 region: CAWSKDRTNQPQHF. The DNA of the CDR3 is TGTGCCTGGAGCAAGGACAGGACCAATCAGCCCCAGCATTTT.

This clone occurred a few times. CDR3 in DNA: TGTGCCAGCAGCCCTGGGATGGGGGCGCAAACTGAAGCTTTCTTT. Translated: CASSPGMGAQTEAFF. The chain couples TRBV7-9 to TRBJ1-1, with D possibly TRBD1 on 6 matching bases. CDR3 length: 15 residues. The V gene's germline CDR1 is SEHNR and CDR2 FQNEAQ (reference sequence). V was pared by 5 bases and J by 5 bases, with 18 bases between.

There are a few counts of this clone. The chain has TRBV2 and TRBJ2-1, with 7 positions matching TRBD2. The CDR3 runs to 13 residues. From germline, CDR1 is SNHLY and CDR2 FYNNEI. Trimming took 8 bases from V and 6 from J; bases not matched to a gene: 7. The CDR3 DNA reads TGTGCCAGCGGCCTAGCGGCAACCAATGAGCAGTTCTTC. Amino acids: CASGLAATNEQFF.

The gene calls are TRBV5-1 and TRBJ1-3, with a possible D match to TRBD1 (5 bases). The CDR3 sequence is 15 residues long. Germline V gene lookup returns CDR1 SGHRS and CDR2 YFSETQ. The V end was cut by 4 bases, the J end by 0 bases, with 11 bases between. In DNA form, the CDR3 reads TGCGCCAGCAGCGGGGGACTGATCTCTGGAAACACCATATATTTT. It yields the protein CASSGGLISGNTIYF.

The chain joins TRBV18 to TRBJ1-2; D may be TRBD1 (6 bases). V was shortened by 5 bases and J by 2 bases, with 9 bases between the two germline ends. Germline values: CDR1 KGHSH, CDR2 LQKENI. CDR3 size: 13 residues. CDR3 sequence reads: CASSTGTNYGYTF. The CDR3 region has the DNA TGTGCCAGCTCAACAGGGACCAACTATGGCTACACCTTC.

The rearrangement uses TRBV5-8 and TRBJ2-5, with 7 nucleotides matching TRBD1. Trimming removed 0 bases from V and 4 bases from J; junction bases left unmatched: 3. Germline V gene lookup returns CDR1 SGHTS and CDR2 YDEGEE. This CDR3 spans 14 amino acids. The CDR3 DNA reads TGTGCCAGCAGCTTGGGACAGGGAAGAGAGACCCAGTACTTC. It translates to CASSLGQGRETQYF.

This chain's CDR3 is CASSRDLNTEAFF. The CDR3 DNA reads as TGTGCCAGCAGCCGGGATTTGAACACTGAAGCTTTCTTT. The genes are TRBV6-6 and TRBJ1-1; D not resolved. From germline, CDR1 is MNHNY and CDR2 SVGAGI (reference sequence). The ends were cut back, 6 bases at V and 0 bases at J, with 8 bases in the middle. CDR3 size: 13 residues.

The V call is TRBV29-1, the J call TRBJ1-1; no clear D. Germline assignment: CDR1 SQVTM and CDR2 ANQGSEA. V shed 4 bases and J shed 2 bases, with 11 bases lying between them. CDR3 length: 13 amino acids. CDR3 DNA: TGCAGCGTTGCTAGCCAGTCCAACACTGAAGCTTTCTTT. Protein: CSVASQSNTEAFF.

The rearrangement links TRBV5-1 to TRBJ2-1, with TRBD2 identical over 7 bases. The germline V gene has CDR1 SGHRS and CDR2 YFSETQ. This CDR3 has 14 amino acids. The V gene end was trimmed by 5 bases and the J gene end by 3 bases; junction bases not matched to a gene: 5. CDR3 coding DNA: TGCGCCAGCAGTCCCGGGACTAACTACAATGAGCAGTTCTTC. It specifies CASSPGTNYNEQFF. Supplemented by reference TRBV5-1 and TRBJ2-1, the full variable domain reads KAGVTQTPRYLIKTRGQQVTLSCSPISGHRSVSWYQQTPGQGLQFLFEYFSETQRNKGNFPGRFSGRQFSNSRSEMNVSTLELGDSALYLCASSPGTNYNEQFFGPGTRLTVL.

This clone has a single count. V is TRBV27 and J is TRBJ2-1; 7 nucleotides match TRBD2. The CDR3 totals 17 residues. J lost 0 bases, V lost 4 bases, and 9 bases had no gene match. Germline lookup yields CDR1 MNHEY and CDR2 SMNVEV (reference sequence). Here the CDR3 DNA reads TGTGCCAGCAGTTCCCGGATACTAGCGCACTCCTACAATGAGCAGTTCTTC. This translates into CASSSRILAHSYNEQFF.

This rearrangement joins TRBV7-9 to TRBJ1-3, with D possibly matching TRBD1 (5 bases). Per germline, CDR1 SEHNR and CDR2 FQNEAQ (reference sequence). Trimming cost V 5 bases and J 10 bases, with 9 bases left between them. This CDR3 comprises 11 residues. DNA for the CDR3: TGTGCCAGCAGCCCGGACAAAACCATATATTTT. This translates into CASSPDKTIYF.

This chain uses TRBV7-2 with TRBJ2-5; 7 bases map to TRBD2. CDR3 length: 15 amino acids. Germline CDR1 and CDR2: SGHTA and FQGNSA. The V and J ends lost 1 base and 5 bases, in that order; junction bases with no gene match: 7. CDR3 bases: TGTGCCAGCAGCTTAGGTAGCGGGCTAACGGAGACCCAGTACTTC. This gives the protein CASSLGSGLTETQYF. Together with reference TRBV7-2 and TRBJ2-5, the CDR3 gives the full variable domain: GAGVSQSPSNKVTEKGKDVELRCDPISGHTALYWYRQSLGQGLEFLIYFQGNSAPDKSGLPSDRFSAERTGGSVSTLTIQRTQQEDSAVYLCASSLGSGLTETQYFGPGTRLLVL.